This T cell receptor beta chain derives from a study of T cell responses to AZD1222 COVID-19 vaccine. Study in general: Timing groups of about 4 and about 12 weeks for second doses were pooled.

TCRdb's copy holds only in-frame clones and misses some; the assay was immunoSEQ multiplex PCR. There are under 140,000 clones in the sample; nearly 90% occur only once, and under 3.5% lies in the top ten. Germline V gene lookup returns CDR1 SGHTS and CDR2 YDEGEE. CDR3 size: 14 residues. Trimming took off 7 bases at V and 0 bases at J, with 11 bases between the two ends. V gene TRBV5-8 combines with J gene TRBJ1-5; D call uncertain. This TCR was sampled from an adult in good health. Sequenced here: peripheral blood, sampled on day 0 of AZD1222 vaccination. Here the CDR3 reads CASLSFFSNQPQHF. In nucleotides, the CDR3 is TGTGCCAGCCTATCTTTTTTTAGCAATCAGCCCCAGCATTTT.